This TCR beta chain derives from a study of blood T cell repertoires in COVID-19. Followed longitudinally, the Seattle patients had been enrolled during active infection. The V end was cut by 0 bases, the J end by 5 bases, with 6 bases between. The CDR3 sequence is 13 residues long. Germline-derived CDR1 and CDR2 are LGHNA and YNFKEQ. Clones were sequenced by immunoSEQ multiplex PCR, and TCRdb holds only the in-frame ones, with some missing. The data contain 25,000 to 30,000 clones, approximately 93% of them singletons. The receptor was isolated from a woman in her 70s with COVID-19, enrolled during active disease. The sequenced sample was peripheral blood. The V and J genes are TRBV4-2 and TRBJ2-3; D unresolved. DNA of the CDR3: TGTGCCAGCAGCCAAGAGGCTGTAGATACGCAGTATTTT. This gives the protein CASSQEAVDTQYF.